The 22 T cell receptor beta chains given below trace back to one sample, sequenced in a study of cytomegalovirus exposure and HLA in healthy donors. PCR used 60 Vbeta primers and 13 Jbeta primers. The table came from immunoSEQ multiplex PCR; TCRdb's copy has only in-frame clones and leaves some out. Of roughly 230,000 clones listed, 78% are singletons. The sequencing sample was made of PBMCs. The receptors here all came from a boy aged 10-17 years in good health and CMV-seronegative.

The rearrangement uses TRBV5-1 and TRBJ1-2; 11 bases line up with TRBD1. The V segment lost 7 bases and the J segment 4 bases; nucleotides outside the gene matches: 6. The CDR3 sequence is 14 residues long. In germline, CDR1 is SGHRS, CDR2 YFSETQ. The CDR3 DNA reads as TGCGCCAGCGGCTACGGGACAGGGGGCTATGGCTACACCTTC. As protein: CASGYGTGGYGYTF.

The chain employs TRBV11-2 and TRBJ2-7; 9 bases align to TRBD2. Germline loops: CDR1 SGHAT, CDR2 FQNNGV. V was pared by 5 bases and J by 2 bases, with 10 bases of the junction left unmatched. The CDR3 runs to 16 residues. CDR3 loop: CASSPHLVAGAYEQYF. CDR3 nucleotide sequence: TGTGCCAGCAGCCCTCATTTAGTAGCGGGAGCCTACGAGCAGTACTTC.

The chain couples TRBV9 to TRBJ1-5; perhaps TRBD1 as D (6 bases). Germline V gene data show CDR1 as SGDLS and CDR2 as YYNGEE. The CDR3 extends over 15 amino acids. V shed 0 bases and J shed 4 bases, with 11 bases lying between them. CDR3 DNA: TGTGCCAGCAGCGTAGGCCCAGGGGTGAATCAGCCCCAGCATTTT. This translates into CASSVGPGVNQPQHF.

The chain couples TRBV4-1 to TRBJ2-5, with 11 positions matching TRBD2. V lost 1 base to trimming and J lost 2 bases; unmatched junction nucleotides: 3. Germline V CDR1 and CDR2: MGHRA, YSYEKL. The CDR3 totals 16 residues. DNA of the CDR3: TGCGCCAGCAGCCAAGCTCTAGCGGGGGGTCAAGAGACCCAGTACTTC. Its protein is CASSQALAGGQETQYF.

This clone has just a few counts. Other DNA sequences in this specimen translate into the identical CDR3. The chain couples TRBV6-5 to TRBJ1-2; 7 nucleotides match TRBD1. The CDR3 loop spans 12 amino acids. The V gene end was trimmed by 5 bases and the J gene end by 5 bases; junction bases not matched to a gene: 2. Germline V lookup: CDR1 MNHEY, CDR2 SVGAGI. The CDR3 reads CASSPGGYGYTF. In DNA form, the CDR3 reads TGTGCCAGCAGTCCAGGGGGATATGGCTACACCTTC.

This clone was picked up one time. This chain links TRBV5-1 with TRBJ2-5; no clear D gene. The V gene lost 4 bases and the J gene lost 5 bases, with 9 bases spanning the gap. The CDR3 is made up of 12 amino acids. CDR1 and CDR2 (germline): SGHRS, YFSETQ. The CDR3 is CASSPSRETQYF. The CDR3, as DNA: TGCGCCAGCAGCCCCTCGCGGGAGACCCAGTACTTC.

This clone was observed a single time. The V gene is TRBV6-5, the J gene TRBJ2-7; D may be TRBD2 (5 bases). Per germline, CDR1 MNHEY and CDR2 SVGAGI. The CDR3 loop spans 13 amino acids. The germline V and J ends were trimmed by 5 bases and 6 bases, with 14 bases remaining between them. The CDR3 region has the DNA TGTGCCAGCAGTCCCGAGACCGCGGGCGAGCAGTACTTC. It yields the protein CASSPETAGEQYF.

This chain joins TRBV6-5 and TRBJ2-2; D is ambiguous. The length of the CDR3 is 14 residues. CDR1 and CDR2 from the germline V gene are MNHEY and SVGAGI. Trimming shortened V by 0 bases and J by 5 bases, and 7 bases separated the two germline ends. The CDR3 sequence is CASSYSSGTGELFF. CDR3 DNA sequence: TGTGCCAGCAGTTACTCGTCCGGGACCGGGGAGCTGTTTTTT.

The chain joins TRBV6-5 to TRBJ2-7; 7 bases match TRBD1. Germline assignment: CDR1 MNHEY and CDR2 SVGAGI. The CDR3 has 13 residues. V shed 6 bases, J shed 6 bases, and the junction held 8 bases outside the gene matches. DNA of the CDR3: TGTGCCAGCAGGACACAACAGGGGAGCGAGCAGTACTTC. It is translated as CASRTQQGSEQYF.

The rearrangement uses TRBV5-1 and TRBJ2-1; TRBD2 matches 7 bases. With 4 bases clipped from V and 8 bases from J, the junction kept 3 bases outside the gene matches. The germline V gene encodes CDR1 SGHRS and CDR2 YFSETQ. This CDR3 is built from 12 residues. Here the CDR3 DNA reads TGCGCCAGCAGCGGACGGGAGGATGAGCAGTTCTTC. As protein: CASSGREDEQFF.

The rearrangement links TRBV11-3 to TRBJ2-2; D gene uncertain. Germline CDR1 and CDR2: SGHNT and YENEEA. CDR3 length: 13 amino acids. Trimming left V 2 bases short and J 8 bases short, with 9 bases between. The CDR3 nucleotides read TGTGCCAGCAGCTTATCGGTGAGGGGGGAGCTGTTTTTT. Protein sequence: CASSLSVRGELFF.

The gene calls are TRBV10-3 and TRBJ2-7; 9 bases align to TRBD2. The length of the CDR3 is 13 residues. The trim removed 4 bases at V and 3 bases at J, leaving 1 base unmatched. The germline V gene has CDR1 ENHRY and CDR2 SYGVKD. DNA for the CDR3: TGTGCCATCAGTGCTAGCGGGGTCTACGAGCAGTACTTC. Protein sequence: CAISASGVYEQYF.

CDR3 in amino acids: CASSSPVESSYNEQFF. CDR3 nucleotide sequence: TGTGCCAGCAGCTCCCCCGTCGAGAGCTCCTACAATGAGCAGTTCTTC. The rearrangement links TRBV5-4 to TRBJ2-1; D is ambiguous. Trimming took 3 bases from V and 0 from J, leaving 13 bases between them. CDR1 and CDR2 from the germline V gene are SGHNT and YYREEE (reference sequence). The CDR3 extends over 16 amino acids.

For the CDR3, the DNA is TGCGCCAGCAGTATGGACAGGGGGCATGAAAAACTGTTTTTT. Encoded protein: CASSMDRGHEKLFF. The rearrangement links TRBV10-1 to TRBJ1-4; 11 bases fit TRBD1. The CDR3 totals 14 residues. The V segment lost 5 bases and the J segment 6 bases; nucleotides outside the gene matches: 2. Germline CDR1 and CDR2: WNHNN and SYGVQD (reference sequence).

Here the CDR3 reads CARATRDSNTGELFF. DNA for the CDR3: TGTGCCAGGGCTACGAGGGACAGTAACACCGGGGAGCTGTTTTTT. The chain is built from TRBV2 and TRBJ2-2; 7 nucleotides match TRBD1. The CDR3 consists of 15 residues. The germline V gene has CDR1 SNHLY and CDR2 FYNNEI. Trimming took 9 bases from V and 2 from J; bases not matched to a gene: 9.

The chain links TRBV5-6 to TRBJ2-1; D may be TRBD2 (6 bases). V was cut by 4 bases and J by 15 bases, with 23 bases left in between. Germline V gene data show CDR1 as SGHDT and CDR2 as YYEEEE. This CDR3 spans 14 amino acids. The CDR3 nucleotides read TGTGCCAGCAGCCTGCCCGGGACTCCCGATATTGGGTTCTTC. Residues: CASSLPGTPDIGFF.

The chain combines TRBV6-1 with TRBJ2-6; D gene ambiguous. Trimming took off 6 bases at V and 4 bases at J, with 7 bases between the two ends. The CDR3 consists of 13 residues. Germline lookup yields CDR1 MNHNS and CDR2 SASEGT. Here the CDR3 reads CASRPIGANVLTF. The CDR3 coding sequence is TGTGCCAGCAGACCTATCGGGGCCAACGTCCTGACTTTC.

DNA of the CDR3: TGTGCCAGTTCTAGGGGAGAGACCCAGTACTTC. It translates to CASSRGETQYF. This chain links TRBV2 with TRBJ2-5, with a tentative D call TRBD1 (5 bases). This CDR3 region has 11 residues. The ends were cut back, 9 bases at V and 4 bases at J, with 9 bases in the middle. Germline V gene lookup returns CDR1 SNHLY and CDR2 FYNNEI.

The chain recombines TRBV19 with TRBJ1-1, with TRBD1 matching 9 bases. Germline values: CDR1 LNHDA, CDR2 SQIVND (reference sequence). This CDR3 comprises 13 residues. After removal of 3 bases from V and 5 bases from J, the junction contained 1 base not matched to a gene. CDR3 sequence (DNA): TGTGCCAGTAGTATGGACAGGGGAACTGAAGCTTTCTTT. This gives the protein CASSMDRGTEAFF.

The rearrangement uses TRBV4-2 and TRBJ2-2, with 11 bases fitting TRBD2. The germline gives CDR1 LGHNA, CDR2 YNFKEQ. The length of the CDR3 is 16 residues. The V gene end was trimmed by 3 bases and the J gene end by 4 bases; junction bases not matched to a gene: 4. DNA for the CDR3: TGTGCCAGCAGCCAGGTAGCGGGGGGGTCCACCGGGGAGCTGTTTTTT. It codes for CASSQVAGGSTGELFF.

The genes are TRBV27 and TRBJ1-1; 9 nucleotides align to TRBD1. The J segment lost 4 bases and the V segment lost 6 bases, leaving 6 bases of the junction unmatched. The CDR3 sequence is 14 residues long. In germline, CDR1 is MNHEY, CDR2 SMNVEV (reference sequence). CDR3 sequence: CASRTGGLGTEAFF. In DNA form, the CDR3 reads TGTGCCAGCAGGACAGGGGGTTTAGGCACTGAAGCTTTCTTT.

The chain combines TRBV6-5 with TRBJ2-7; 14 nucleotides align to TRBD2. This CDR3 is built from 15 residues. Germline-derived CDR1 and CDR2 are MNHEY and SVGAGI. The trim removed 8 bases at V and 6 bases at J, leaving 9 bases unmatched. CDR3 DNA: TGTGCCAGCGGGAGACTAGCGGGAGGGCTGAGCGAGCAGTACTTC. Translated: CASGRLAGGLSEQYF.